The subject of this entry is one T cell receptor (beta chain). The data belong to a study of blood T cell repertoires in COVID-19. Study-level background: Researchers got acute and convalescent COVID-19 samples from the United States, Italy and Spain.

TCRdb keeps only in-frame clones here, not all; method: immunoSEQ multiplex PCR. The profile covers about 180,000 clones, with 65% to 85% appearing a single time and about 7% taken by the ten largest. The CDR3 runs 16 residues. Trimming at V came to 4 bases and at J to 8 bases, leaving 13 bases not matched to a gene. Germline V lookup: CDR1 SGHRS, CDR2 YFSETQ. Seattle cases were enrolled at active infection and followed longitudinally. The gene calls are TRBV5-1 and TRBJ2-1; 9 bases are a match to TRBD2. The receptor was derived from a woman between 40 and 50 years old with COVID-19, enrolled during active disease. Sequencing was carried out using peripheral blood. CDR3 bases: TGCGCCAGCAGCCCCGTACTCGCGGGAGGGCCACATGAGCAGTTCTTC. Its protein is CASSPVLAGGPHEQFF.